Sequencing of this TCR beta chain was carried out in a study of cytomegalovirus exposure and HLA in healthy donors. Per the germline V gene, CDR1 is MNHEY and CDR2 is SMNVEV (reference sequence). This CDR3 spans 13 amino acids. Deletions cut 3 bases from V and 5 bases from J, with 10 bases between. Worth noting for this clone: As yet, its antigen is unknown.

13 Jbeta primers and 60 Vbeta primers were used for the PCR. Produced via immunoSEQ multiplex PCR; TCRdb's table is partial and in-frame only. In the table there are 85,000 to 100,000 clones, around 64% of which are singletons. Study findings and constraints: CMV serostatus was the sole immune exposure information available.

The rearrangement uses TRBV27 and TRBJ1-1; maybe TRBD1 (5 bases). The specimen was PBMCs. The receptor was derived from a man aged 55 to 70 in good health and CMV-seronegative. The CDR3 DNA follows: TGTGCCAGCAGTTTTGTAGGGGCGACTGAAGCTTTCTTT. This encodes CASSFVGATEAFF.